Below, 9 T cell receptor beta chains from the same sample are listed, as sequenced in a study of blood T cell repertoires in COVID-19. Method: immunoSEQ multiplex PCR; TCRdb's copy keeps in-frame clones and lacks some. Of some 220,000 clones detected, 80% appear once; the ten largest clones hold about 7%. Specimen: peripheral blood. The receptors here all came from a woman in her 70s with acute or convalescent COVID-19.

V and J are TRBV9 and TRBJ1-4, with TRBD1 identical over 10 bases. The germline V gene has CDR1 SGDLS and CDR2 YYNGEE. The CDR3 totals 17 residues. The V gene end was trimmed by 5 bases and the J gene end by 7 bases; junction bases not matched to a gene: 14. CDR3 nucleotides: TGTGCCAGCAGTCGATCACCAGGACAGGGGGAAGGTGAAAAACTGTTTTTT. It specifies CASSRSPGQGEGEKLFF.

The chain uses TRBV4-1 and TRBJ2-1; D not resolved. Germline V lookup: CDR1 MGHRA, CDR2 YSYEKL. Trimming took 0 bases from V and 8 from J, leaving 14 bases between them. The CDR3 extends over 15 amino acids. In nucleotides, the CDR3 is TGCGCCAGCAGCCAAGATTACCCTGTTCCGGATGAGCAGTTCTTC. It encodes CASSQDYPVPDEQFF.

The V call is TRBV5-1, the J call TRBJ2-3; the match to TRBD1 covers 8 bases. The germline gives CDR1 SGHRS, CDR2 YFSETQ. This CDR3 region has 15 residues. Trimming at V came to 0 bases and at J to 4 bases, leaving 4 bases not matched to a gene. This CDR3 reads CASSLAQGASDTQYF. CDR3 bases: TGCGCCAGCAGCTTGGCCCAGGGGGCTTCAGATACGCAGTATTTT. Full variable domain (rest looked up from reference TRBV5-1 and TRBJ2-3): KAGVTQTPRYLIKTRGQQVTLSCSPISGHRSVSWYQQTPGQGLQFLFEYFSETQRNKGNFPGRFSGRQFSNSRSEMNVSTLELGDSALYLCASSLAQGASDTQYFGPGTRLTVL.

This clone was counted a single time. The CDR3 coding sequence is TGCGCCAGCAGCTTGGACGGACAGGGGAATTCACCCCTCCACTTT. Translation: CASSLDGQGNSPLHF. This chain connects TRBV5-1 to TRBJ1-6, with 9 bases lining up with TRBD1. There are 15 residues in the CDR3. Germline V gene data show CDR1 as SGHRS and CDR2 as YFSETQ. Trimming took 0 bases from V and 7 from J; bases not matched to a gene: 2.

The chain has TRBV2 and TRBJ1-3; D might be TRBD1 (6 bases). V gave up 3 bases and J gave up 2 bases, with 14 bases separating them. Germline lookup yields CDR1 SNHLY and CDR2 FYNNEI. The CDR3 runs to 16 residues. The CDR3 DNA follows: TGTGCCAGCAGTGAGAAGGGACACCAGACTGGAAACACCATATATTTT. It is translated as CASSEKGHQTGNTIYF. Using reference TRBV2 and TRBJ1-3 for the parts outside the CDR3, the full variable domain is EPEVTQTPSHQVTQMGQEVILRCVPISNHLYFYWYRQILGQKVEFLVSFYNNEISEKSEIFDDQFSVERPDGSNFTLKIRSTKLEDSAMYFCASSEKGHQTGNTIYFGEGSWLTVV.

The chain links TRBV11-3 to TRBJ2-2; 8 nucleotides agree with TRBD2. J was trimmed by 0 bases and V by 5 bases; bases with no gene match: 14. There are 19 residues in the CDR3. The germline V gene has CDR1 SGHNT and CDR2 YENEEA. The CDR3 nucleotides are TGTGCCAGCAGCACCGATGCCCGTATTAGCGGGGCGAACACCGGGGAGCTGTTTTTT. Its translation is CASSTDARISGANTGELFF.

The CDR3 region has the DNA TGTGCCTGGAGTGTATCAAGTCGGAGTAGCGCCGGCTACACCTTC. Its translation: CAWSVSSRSSAGYTF. The gene calls are TRBV30 and TRBJ1-2; D gene uncertain. Germline CDR1 GTSNPN, CDR2 SVGIG (reference sequence). The CDR3 has 15 residues. V was shortened by 0 bases and J by 8 bases, with 19 bases between the two germline ends.

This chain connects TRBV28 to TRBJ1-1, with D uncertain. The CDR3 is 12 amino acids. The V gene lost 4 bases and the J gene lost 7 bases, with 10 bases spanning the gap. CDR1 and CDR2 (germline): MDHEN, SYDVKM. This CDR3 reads CASSSDSYEAFF. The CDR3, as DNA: TGTGCCAGCAGTTCCGACTCGTATGAAGCTTTCTTT.

For the CDR3, the DNA is TGTGCCAGCAGCCAAGGGCAGGGGAACAATTCACCCCTCCACTTT. This translates into CASSQGQGNNSPLHF. The chain combines TRBV3-1 (or the pseudogene TRBV3-2) with TRBJ1-6, with a tentative D call TRBD1 (6 bases). V lost 1 base and J 7 bases, leaving 11 bases between the germline ends. This CDR3 is 15 amino acids long. In germline, CDR1 is LGHDT, CDR2 YNNKEL (reference sequence).